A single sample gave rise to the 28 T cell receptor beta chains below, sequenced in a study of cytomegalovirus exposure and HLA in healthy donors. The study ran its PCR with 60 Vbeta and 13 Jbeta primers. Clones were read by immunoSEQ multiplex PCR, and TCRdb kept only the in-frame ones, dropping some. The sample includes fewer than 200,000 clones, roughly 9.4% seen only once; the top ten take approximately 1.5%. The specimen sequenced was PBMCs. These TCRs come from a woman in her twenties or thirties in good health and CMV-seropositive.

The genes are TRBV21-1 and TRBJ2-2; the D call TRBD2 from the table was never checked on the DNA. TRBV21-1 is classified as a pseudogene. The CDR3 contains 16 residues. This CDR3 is CASSPPRGRNTGELFF. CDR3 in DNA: TGTGCCAGCAGCCCCCCACGCGGGCGCAACACCGGGGAGCTGTTTTTT.

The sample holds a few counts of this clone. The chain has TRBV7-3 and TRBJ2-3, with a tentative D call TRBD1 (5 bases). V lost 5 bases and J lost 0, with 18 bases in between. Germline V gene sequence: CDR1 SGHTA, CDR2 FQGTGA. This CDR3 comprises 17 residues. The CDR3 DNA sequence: TGTGCCAGCAGCCCCCAGGGCGCCGGGTTGAGCACAGATACGCAGTATTTT. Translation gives CASSPQGAGLSTDTQYF.

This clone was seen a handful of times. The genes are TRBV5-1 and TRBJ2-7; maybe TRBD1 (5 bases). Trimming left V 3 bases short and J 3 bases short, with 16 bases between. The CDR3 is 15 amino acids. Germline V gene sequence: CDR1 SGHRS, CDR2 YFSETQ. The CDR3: CASSSGRAIHYEQYF. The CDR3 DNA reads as TGCGCCAGCAGCTCCGGCAGGGCGATCCACTACGAGCAGTACTTC.

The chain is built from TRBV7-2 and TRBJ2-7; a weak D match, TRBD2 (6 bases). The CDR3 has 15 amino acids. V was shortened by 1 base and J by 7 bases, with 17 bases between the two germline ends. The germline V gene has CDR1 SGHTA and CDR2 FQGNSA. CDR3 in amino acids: CASSLGAGTTGEQYF. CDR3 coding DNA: TGTGCCAGCAGCTTAGGAGCGGGCACCACGGGGGAGCAGTACTTC.

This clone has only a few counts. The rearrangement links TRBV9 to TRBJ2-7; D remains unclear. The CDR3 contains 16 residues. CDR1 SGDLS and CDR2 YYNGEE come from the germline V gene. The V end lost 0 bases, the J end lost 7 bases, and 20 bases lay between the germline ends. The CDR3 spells CASSVGRSFKPQEQYF. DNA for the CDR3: TGTGCCAGCAGCGTAGGTCGTTCTTTTAAGCCTCAAGAGCAGTACTTC.

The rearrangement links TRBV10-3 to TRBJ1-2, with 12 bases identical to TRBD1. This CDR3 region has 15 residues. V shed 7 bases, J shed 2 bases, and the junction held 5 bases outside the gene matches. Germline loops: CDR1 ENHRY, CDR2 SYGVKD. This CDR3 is CAITPGQGANYGYTF. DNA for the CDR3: TGTGCCATCACCCCGGGACAGGGGGCGAACTATGGCTACACCTTC.

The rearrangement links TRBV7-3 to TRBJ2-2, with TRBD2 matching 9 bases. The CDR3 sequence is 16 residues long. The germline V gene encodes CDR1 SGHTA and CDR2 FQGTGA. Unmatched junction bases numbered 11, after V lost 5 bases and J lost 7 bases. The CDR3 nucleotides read TGTGCCAGCAGCGGCGGGAGGGCCAGGTCCGGCGGGGAGCTGTTTTTT. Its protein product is CASSGGRARSGGELFF.

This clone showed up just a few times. CDR3 residues: CASNPQGPTTDTQYF. The CDR3 DNA sequence: TGTGCCAGCAACCCACAGGGTCCAACCACAGATACGCAGTATTTT. The V and J genes are TRBV6-1 and TRBJ2-3, with D perhaps matching TRBD1 (6 bases). Trimming removed 7 bases from V and 2 bases from J, with 16 bases in between. The CDR3 runs 15 residues. Germline CDR1 MNHNS, CDR2 SASEGT.

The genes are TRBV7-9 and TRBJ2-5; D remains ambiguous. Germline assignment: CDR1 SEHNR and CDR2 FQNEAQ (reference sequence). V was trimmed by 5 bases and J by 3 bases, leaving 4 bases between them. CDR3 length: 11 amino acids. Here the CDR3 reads CASSPKETQYF. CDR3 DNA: TGTGCCAGCAGCCCTAAAGAGACCCAGTACTTC.

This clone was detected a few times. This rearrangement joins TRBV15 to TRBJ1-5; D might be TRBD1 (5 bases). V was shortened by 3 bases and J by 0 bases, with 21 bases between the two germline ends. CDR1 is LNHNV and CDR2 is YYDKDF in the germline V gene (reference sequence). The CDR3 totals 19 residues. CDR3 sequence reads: CATSRGIAGGTYSNQPQHF. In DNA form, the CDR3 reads TGTGCCACCAGCAGGGGTATAGCGGGGGGTACTTATAGCAATCAGCCCCAGCATTTT.

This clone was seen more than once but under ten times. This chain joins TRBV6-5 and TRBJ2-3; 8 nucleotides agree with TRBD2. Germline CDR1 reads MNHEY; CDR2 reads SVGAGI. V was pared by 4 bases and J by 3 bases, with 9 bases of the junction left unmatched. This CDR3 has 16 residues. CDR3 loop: CASSFLSGKSTDTQYF. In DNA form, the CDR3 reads TGTGCCAGCAGTTTCCTTAGCGGGAAGTCTACAGATACGCAGTATTTT.

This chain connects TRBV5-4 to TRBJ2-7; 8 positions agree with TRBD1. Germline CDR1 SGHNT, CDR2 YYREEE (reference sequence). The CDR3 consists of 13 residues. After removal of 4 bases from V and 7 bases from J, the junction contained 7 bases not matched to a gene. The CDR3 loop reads CASSPDRGREQYF. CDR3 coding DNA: TGTGCCAGCAGCCCCGACAGGGGAAGGGAGCAGTACTTC.

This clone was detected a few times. In DNA, the CDR3 is TGTGCCAGCAGCTTAGTCGGGACAGGGGATGGCTACACCTTC. As protein: CASSLVGTGDGYTF. The chain joins TRBV13 to TRBJ1-2; TRBD1 agrees at 10 bases. Germline trimming cut 1 base from V and 6 bases from J; bases unmatched to any gene: 2. Germline CDR1 and CDR2: PRHDT and FYEKMQ (reference sequence). This CDR3 spans 14 amino acids.

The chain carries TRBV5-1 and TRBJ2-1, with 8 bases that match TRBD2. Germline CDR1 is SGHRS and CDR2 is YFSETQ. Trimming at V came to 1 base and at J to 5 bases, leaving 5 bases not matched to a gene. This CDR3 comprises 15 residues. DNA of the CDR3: TGCGCCAGCAGCTTGTCCGGGACTAGGGACAATGAGCAGTTCTTC. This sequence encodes CASSLSGTRDNEQFF. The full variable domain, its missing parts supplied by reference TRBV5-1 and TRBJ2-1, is KAGVTQTPRYLIKTRGQQVTLSCSPISGHRSVSWYQQTPGQGLQFLFEYFSETQRNKGNFPGRFSGRQFSNSRSEMNVSTLELGDSALYLCASSLSGTRDNEQFFGPGTRLTVL.

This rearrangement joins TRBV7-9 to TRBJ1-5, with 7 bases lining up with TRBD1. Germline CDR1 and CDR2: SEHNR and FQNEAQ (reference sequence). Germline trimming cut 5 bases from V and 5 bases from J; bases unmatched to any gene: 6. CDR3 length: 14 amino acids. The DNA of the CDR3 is TGTGCCAGCAGCGACGACAGGGTTCATCAGCCCCAGCATTTT. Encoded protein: CASSDDRVHQPQHF. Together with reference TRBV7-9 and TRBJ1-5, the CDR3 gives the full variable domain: DTGVSQNPRHKITKRGQNVTFRCDPISEHNRLYWYRQTLGQGPEFLTYFQNEAQLEKSRLLSDRFSAERPKGSFSTLEIQRTEQGDSAMYLCASSDDRVHQPQHFGDGTRLSIL.

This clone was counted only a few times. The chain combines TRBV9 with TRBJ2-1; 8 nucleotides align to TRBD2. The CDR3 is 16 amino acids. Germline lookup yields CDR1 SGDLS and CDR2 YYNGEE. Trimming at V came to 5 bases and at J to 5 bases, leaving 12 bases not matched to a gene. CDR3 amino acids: CASSEVVREGHNEQFF. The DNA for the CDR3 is TGTGCCAGCAGTGAGGTAGTACGGGAGGGCCACAATGAGCAGTTCTTC.

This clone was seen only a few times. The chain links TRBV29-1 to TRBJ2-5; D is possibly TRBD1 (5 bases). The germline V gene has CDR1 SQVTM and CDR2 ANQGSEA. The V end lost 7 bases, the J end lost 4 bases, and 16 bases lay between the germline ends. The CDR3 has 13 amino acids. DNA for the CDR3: TGCAGCGCCCCCCGGAAAACAGGAGAGACCCAGTACTTC. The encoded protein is CSAPRKTGETQYF.

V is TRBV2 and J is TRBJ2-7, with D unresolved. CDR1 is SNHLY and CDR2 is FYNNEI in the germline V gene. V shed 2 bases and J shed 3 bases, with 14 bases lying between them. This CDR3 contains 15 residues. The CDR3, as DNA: TGTGCCAGCAGTGAACCCGGAGTAGGTCTCTACGAGCAGTACTTC. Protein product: CASSEPGVGLYEQYF.

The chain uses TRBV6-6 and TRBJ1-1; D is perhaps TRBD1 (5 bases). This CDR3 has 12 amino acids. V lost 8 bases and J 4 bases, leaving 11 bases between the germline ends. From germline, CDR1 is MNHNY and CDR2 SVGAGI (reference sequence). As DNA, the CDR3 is TGTGCCAGCGGTCGTAGGGGCACTGAAGCTTTCTTT. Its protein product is CASGRRGTEAFF.

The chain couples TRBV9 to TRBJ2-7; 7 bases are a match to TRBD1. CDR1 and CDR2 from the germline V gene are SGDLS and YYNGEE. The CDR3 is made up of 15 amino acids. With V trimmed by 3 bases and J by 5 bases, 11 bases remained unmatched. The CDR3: CASSGPGTVGNEQYF. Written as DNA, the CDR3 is TGTGCCAGCAGCGGACCCGGGACAGTAGGAAACGAGCAGTACTTC. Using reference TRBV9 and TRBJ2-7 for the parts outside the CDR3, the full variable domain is DSGVTQTPKHLITATGQRVTLRCSPRSGDLSVYWYQQSLDQGLQFLIQYYNGEERAKGNILERFSAQQFPDLHSELNLSSLELGDSALYFCASSGPGTVGNEQYFGPGTRLTVT.

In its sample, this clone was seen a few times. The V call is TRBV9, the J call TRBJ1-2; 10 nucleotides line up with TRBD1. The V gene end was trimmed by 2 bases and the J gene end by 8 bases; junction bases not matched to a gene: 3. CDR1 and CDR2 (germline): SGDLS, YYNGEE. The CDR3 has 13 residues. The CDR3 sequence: CASSVRTGGGYTF. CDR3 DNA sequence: TGTGCCAGCAGCGTCAGGACAGGGGGGGGCTACACCTTC.

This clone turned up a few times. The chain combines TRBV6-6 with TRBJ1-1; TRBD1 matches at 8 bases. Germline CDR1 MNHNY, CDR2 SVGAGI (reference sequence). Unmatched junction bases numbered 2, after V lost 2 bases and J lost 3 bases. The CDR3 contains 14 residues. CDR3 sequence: CASSYPQGDTEAFF. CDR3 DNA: TGTGCCAGCAGTTACCCACAGGGGGACACTGAAGCTTTCTTT.

The CDR3 is CASSTGQAYSYEQYF. The CDR3 DNA sequence: TGTGCCAGCTCAACTGGACAGGCGTACTCCTACGAGCAGTACTTC. The chain employs TRBV18 and TRBJ2-7, with 7 bases lining up with TRBD1. Per the germline V gene, CDR1 is KGHSH and CDR2 is LQKENI. The V and J ends lost 5 bases and 0 bases, in that order; junction bases with no gene match: 7. The CDR3 consists of 15 residues.

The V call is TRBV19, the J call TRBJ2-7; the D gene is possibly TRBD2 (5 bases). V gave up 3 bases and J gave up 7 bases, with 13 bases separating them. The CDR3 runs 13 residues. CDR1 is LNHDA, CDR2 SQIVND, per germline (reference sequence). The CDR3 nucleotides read TGTGCCAGTAGTATCGGACTGCCCGGAGAGCAGTACTTC. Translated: CASSIGLPGEQYF.

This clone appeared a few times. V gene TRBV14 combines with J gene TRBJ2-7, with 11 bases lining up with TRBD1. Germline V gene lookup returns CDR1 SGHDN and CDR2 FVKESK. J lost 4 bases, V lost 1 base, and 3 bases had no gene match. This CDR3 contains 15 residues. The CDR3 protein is CASSQGTGGWYEQYF. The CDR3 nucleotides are TGTGCCAGCAGCCAAGGGACAGGGGGCTGGTACGAGCAGTACTTC.

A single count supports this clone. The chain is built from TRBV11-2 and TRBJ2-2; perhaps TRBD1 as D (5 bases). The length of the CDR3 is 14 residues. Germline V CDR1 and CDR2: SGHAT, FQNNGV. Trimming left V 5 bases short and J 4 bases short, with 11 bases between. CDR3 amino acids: CASSLRQTTGELFF. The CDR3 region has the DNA TGTGCCAGCAGCCTAAGACAGACCACCGGGGAGCTGTTTTTT.

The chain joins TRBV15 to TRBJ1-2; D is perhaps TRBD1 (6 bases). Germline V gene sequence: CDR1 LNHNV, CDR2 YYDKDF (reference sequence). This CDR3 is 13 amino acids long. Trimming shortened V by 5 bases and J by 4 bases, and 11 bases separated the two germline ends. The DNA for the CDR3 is TGTGCCACCAGCGCACAGGGTACCTATGGCTACACCTTC. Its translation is CATSAQGTYGYTF.

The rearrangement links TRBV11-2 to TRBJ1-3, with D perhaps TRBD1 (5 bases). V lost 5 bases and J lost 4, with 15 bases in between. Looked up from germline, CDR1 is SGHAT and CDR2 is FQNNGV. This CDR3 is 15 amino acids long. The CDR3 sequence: CASSPVKGIGNTIYF. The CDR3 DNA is TGTGCCAGCAGCCCCGTTAAGGGGATCGGAAACACCATATATTTT. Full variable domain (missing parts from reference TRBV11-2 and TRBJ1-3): EAGVAQSPRYKIIEKRQSVAFWCNPISGHATLYWYQQILGQGPKLLIQFQNNGVVDDSQLPKDRFSAERLKGVDSTLKIQPAKLEDSAVYLCASSPVKGIGNTIYFGEGSWLTVV.